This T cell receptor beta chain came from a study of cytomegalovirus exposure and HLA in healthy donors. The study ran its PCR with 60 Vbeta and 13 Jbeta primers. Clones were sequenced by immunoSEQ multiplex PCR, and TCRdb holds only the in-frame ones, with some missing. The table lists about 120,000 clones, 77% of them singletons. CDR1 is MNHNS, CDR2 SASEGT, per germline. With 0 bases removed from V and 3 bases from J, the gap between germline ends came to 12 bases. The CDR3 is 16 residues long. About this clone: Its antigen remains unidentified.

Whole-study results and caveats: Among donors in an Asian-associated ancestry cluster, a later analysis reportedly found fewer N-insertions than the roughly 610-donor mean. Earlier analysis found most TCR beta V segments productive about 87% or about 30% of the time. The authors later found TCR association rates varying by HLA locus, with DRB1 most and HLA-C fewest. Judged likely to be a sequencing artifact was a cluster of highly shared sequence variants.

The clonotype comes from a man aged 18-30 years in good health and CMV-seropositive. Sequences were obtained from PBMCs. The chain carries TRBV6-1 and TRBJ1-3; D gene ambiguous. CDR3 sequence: CASSEARGIFGNTIYF. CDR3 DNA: TGTGCCAGCAGTGAAGCTCGGGGTATTTTTGGAAACACCATATATTTT.